This TCR beta chain was sequenced for a study of cytomegalovirus exposure and HLA in healthy donors. PCR employed 60 Vbeta and 13 Jbeta primers. Sequenced by immunoSEQ multiplex PCR; TCRdb stores in-frame clones only, minus some. This table has 20,000 to 25,000 clones, 60% to 80% appearing once. Study conclusions and caveats: Most TCR sequences showed up rarely, but some public TCRs showed up in many donors. When a later analysis compared HLA-associated TCR beta chains with equally common others, the HLA-associated chains turned out to be more clonally expanded and to have lower generation probabilities.

CDR1 is SGHDN, CDR2 FVKESK, per germline. V trimming: 1 base; J trimming: 7 bases; junction bases outside the gene matches: 4. This CDR3 is 15 amino acids long. This clone showed up just once. The target antigen is unknown. Input material: PBMCs. The clonotype originates from a man aged 55 to 70 in good health and CMV-seronegative. The chain couples TRBV14 to TRBJ2-5, with 12 bases identical to TRBD2. CDR3: CASSQATSGRGTQYF. Here the CDR3 DNA reads TGTGCCAGCAGCCAAGCGACTAGCGGGAGAGGGACCCAGTACTTC.